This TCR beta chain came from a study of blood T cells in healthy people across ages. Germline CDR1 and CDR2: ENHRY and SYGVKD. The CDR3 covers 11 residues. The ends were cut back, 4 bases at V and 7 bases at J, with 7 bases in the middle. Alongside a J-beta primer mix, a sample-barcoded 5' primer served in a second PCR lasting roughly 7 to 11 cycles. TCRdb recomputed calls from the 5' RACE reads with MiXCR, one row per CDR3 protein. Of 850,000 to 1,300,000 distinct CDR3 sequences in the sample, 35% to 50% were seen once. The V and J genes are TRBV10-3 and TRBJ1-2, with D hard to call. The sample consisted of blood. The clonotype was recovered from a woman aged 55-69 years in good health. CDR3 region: CAISGEGGYTF. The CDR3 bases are TGTGCCATCAGTGGGGAGGGTGGCTACACCTTC.